The 25 T cell receptor beta chains below were found in one sample sequenced in a study of cytomegalovirus exposure and HLA in healthy donors. 60 Vbeta and 13 Jbeta primers were used in PCR. Profiling relied on immunoSEQ multiplex PCR, and the TCRdb table lists in-frame clones only, not all of them. The data show 150,000 to 180,000 clones, 70% to 80% seen once. The sample taken for sequencing was PBMCs. These receptors were taken from a man aged 25 to 40 in good health and CMV-seropositive.

In DNA, the CDR3 is TGTGCCAGCAGCCACCACGGGGTTGGGAATCAGCCCCAGCATTTT. Translating gives CASSHHGVGNQPQHF. The chain uses TRBV7-9 and TRBJ1-5; D is unclear. CDR1 is SEHNR, CDR2 FQNEAQ, per germline (reference sequence). The CDR3 is made up of 15 amino acids. V lost 5 bases, J lost 4 bases, and 15 bases lay in between.

This chain uses TRBV28 with TRBJ2-5, with D maybe TRBD2 (5 bases). V shed 7 bases and J shed 2 bases, with 11 bases lying between them. The CDR3 runs to 13 residues. The V gene's germline CDR1 is MDHEN and CDR2 SYDVKM. CDR3 amino acids: CASTAGGQETQYF. The CDR3 DNA sequence: TGTGCCAGCACGGCAGGCGGGCAAGAGACCCAGTACTTC.

This chain connects TRBV27 to TRBJ1-3, with D perhaps TRBD1 (6 bases). V gave up 6 bases and J gave up 2 bases, with 11 bases separating them. The CDR3 length is 14 residues. CDR1 and CDR2 from the germline V gene are MNHEY and SMNVEV (reference sequence). This CDR3 is CASRPRGAGNTIYF. The CDR3 nucleotides are TGTGCCAGCAGGCCCAGGGGAGCTGGAAACACCATATATTTT.

The chain couples TRBV15 to TRBJ2-5; D not resolved. V lost 0 bases and J lost 5, with 4 bases in between. The CDR3 consists of 12 residues. CDR1 LNHNV and CDR2 YYDKDF come from the germline V gene (reference sequence). CDR3 sequence: CATSRDPETQYF. DNA of the CDR3: TGTGCCACCAGCAGAGATCCGGAGACCCAGTACTTC.

V is TRBV11-2 and J is TRBJ2-7; no firm D call. V lost 2 bases to trimming and J lost 4 bases, with 12 bases between them. The CDR3 contains 14 residues. Germline lookup yields CDR1 SGHAT and CDR2 FQNNGV. CDR3 region: CASSLREVGYEQYF. The CDR3 nucleotides are TGTGCCAGCAGCTTAAGAGAGGTAGGATACGAGCAGTACTTC. The whole variable domain, filled in from reference TRBV11-2 and TRBJ2-7, reads EAGVAQSPRYKIIEKRQSVAFWCNPISGHATLYWYQQILGQGPKLLIQFQNNGVVDDSQLPKDRFSAERLKGVDSTLKIQPAKLEDSAVYLCASSLREVGYEQYFGPGTRLTVT.

In this sample, this clone turned up once. The V and J genes are TRBV30 and TRBJ2-1, with 7 bases matching TRBD1. The CDR3 runs 13 residues. Germline V gene data show CDR1 as GTSNPN and CDR2 as SVGIG (reference sequence). Unmatched junction bases numbered 5, after V lost 7 bases and J lost 2 bases. The CDR3 is CASTGTTYNEQFF. The DNA for the CDR3 is TGTGCCTCGACAGGGACGACCTACAATGAGCAGTTCTTC.

This rearrangement joins TRBV10-1 to TRBJ2-3, with 12 bases aligning to TRBD2. V gave up 3 bases and J gave up 6 bases; unmatched junction bases: 4. CDR1 is WNHNN and CDR2 is SYGVQD in the germline V gene (reference sequence). There are 15 residues in the CDR3. The CDR3 protein is CASSDWTSGMDTQYF. The CDR3 DNA follows: TGCGCCAGCAGTGATTGGACTAGCGGGATGGATACGCAGTATTTT.

This sequence joins TRBV11-2 and TRBJ2-5; D possibly corresponds to TRBD1 (5 bases). This CDR3 is 15 amino acids long. Germline assignment: CDR1 SGHAT and CDR2 FQNNGV. Trimming took 0 bases from V and 1 from J, leaving 9 bases between them. CDR3: CASSLDSGIQETQYF. The CDR3 region has the DNA TGTGCCAGCAGCTTAGATTCAGGGATCCAAGAGACCCAGTACTTC.

V usage is TRBV20-1 and J usage is TRBJ2-3; D is unclear. The CDR3 contains 11 residues. V lost 5 bases, J lost 5 bases, and 8 bases lay in between. In germline, CDR1 is DFQATT, CDR2 SNEGSKA (reference sequence). The CDR3 DNA reads as TGCAGTGCTCTTAGAGGAGATACGCAGTATTTT. Translating gives CSALRGDTQYF.

The genes are TRBV27 and TRBJ2-1; D ambiguous. Between the trimmed V and J ends, which lost 8 bases and 0 bases, there was a span of 8 bases. CDR1 is MNHEY and CDR2 is SMNVEV in the germline V gene (reference sequence). This CDR3 comprises 13 residues. CDR3 bases: TGTGCCAGCGGCTTCAGCTCCTACAATGAGCAGTTCTTC. This encodes CASGFSSYNEQFF.

This chain links TRBV6-4 with TRBJ1-6, with D possibly matching TRBD1 (6 bases). V lost 4 bases to trimming and J lost 7 bases, with 14 bases between them. Germline V CDR1 and CDR2: MRHNA, SNTAGT. This CDR3 comprises 15 residues. The CDR3 here is CASSAAGVGNSPLHF. In nucleotides, the CDR3 is TGTGCCAGCAGTGCGGCAGGGGTTGGCAATTCACCCCTCCACTTT.

The chain uses TRBV4-2 and TRBJ1-1; D not certain. Germline V CDR1 and CDR2: LGHNA, YNFKEQ. Trimming removed 5 bases from V and 8 bases from J, with 9 bases in between. The CDR3 loop spans 11 amino acids. The CDR3 DNA follows: TGTGCCAGCAGCTTGGGCAGGGAAGCTTTCTTT. Amino acids: CASSLGREAFF.

The chain employs TRBV9 and TRBJ1-2, with D perhaps TRBD1 (5 bases). The V gene lost 4 bases and the J gene lost 4 bases, with 14 bases spanning the gap. Germline CDR1 reads SGDLS; CDR2 reads YYNGEE. The length of the CDR3 is 14 residues. The CDR3 protein is CASSPTTESYGYTF. CDR3 DNA sequence: TGTGCCAGCAGCCCAACGACAGAAAGCTATGGCTACACCTTC. Combining the CDR3 with reference TRBV9 and TRBJ1-2 gives the whole variable domain DSGVTQTPKHLITATGQRVTLRCSPRSGDLSVYWYQQSLDQGLQFLIQYYNGEERAKGNILERFSAQQFPDLHSELNLSSLELGDSALYFCASSPTTESYGYTFGSGTRLTVV.

This clone was observed a single time. The chain has TRBV4-2 and TRBJ2-1; TRBD1 agrees at 9 bases. Germline V lookup: CDR1 LGHNA, CDR2 YNFKEQ. The CDR3 length is 13 residues. Trimming took 0 bases from V and 15 from J; bases not matched to a gene: 6. The CDR3 nucleotides read TGTGCCAGCAGCCAAGACCGAGGACAGGGGCCGTTCTTC. It codes for CASSQDRGQGPFF.

There are a few counts of this clone. The chain is built from TRBV9 and TRBJ2-5; 11 positions match TRBD1. With V trimmed by 3 bases and J by 4 bases, 5 bases remained unmatched. Germline V gene sequence: CDR1 SGDLS, CDR2 YYNGEE. The CDR3 has 15 amino acids. The CDR3 coding sequence is TGTGCCAGCAGCGGGGGGACAGGGGGTGGAGAGACCCAGTACTTC. Translating it yields CASSGGTGGGETQYF.

The chain uses TRBV5-1 and TRBJ2-3; D uncertain. Trimming took 4 bases from V and 6 from J, leaving 9 bases between them. The germline V gene encodes CDR1 SGHRS and CDR2 YFSETQ. CDR3 length: 12 amino acids. The CDR3 region is CASSHSADTQYF. Here the CDR3 DNA reads TGCGCCAGCAGCCACAGTGCGGATACGCAGTATTTT. The complete variable domain, with remaining parts taken from reference TRBV5-1 and TRBJ2-3, reads KAGVTQTPRYLIKTRGQQVTLSCSPISGHRSVSWYQQTPGQGLQFLFEYFSETQRNKGNFPGRFSGRQFSNSRSEMNVSTLELGDSALYLCASSHSADTQYFGPGTRLTVL.

V gene TRBV28 combines with J gene TRBJ2-1; 8 nucleotides agree with TRBD2. V lost 3 bases to trimming and J lost 5 bases; unmatched junction nucleotides: 6. CDR1 is MDHEN and CDR2 is SYDVKM in the germline V gene. This CDR3 is built from 15 residues. The CDR3 sequence: CASSFFGAGDNEQFF. CDR3 bases: TGTGCCAGCAGTTTTTTTGGAGCGGGAGACAATGAGCAGTTCTTC.

The rearrangement uses TRBV11-2 and TRBJ2-7, with D unresolved. Germline V gene data show CDR1 as SGHAT and CDR2 as FQNNGV. This CDR3 is 13 amino acids long. The V gene lost 0 bases and the J gene lost 6 bases, with 9 bases spanning the gap. The chain's CDR3 is CASSLETWREQYF. CDR3 nucleotide sequence: TGTGCCAGCAGCTTAGAGACTTGGCGCGAGCAGTACTTC. The variable domain in full, completed from reference TRBV11-2 and TRBJ2-7, reads EAGVAQSPRYKIIEKRQSVAFWCNPISGHATLYWYQQILGQGPKLLIQFQNNGVVDDSQLPKDRFSAERLKGVDSTLKIQPAKLEDSAVYLCASSLETWREQYFGPGTRLTVT.

This chain connects TRBV27 to TRBJ2-1, with no clear D. Germline CDR1 is MNHEY and CDR2 is SMNVEV (reference sequence). With 6 bases removed from V and 9 bases from J, the gap between germline ends came to 9 bases. The CDR3 length is 11 residues. The CDR3 DNA reads TGTGCCAGCAGCACATTAGCTGAGCAGTTCTTC. Translation gives CASSTLAEQFF.

This clone was observed a single time. The chain combines TRBV28 with TRBJ2-7, with 14 bases fitting TRBD2. Trimming removed 1 base from V and 3 bases from J; junction bases left unmatched: 2. Germline CDR1 and CDR2: MDHEN and SYDVKM. CDR3 length: 16 amino acids. CDR3 residues: CASSLLGTSGSYEQYF. The CDR3 coding sequence is TGTGCCAGCAGTTTATTAGGGACTAGCGGGAGCTACGAGCAGTACTTC.

The chain employs TRBV28 and TRBJ1-5, with a weak D call TRBD1 (6 bases). The length of the CDR3 is 12 residues. Trimming left V 8 bases short and J 6 bases short, with 11 bases between. Germline V gene lookup returns CDR1 MDHEN and CDR2 SYDVKM. Here the CDR3 reads CASGQGSQPQHF. CDR3 nucleotides: TGTGCCAGCGGGCAGGGGAGTCAGCCCCAGCATTTT.

This sequence joins TRBV7-8 and TRBJ2-3, with 10 bases lining up with TRBD2. CDR1 is SGHVS and CDR2 is FQNEAQ in the germline V gene. The CDR3 is 17 amino acids. V was pared by 4 bases and J by 3 bases, with 10 bases of the junction left unmatched. The CDR3 DNA reads TGTGCCAGCAGCTACAGGGCTAGCGGGAGTTCGACAGATACGCAGTATTTT. The encoded protein is CASSYRASGSSTDTQYF. The full variable domain, rest sourced from reference TRBV7-8 and TRBJ2-3, is GAGVSQSPRYKVAKRGQDVALRCDPISGHVSLFWYQQALGQGPEFLTYFQNEAQLDKSGLPSDRFFAERPEGSVSTLKIQRTQQEDSAVYLCASSYRASGSSTDTQYFGPGTRLTVL.

The V call is TRBV28, the J call TRBJ2-1, with 11 bases identical to TRBD2. Per the germline V gene, CDR1 is MDHEN and CDR2 is SYDVKM. This CDR3 spans 14 amino acids. The V and J ends lost 9 bases and 3 bases, in that order; junction bases with no gene match: 4. CDR3 bases: TGTGCCAGTACCGGGACTAGCGGCTACAATGAGCAGTTCTTC. Protein product: CASTGTSGYNEQFF. Complete variable domain (other parts from reference TRBV28 and TRBJ2-1): DVKVTQSSRYLVKRTGEKVFLECVQDMDHENMFWYRQDPGLGLRLIYFSYDVKMKEKGDIPEGYSVSREKKERFSLILESASTNQTSMYLCASTGTSGYNEQFFGPGTRLTVL.

This chain uses TRBV5-1 with TRBJ2-1; a possible D gene is TRBD1 (5 bases). Looked up from germline, CDR1 is SGHRS and CDR2 is YFSETQ. The V gene lost 3 bases and the J gene lost 5 bases, with 18 bases spanning the gap. This CDR3 region has 16 residues. DNA of the CDR3: TGCGCCAGCAGCTCCTCCGGTTTAGGGGCCCACAATGAGCAGTTCTTC. This translates into CASSSSGLGAHNEQFF.

This chain connects TRBV18 to TRBJ2-7, with TRBD2 matching over 11 bases. CDR1 and CDR2 from the germline V gene are KGHSH and LQKENI. This CDR3 spans 16 amino acids. V was pared by 0 bases and J by 4 bases, with 5 bases of the junction left unmatched. CDR3 region: CASSPPGSSGRYEQYF. The CDR3 bases are TGTGCCAGCTCACCACCGGGATCTAGCGGGAGGTACGAGCAGTACTTC.